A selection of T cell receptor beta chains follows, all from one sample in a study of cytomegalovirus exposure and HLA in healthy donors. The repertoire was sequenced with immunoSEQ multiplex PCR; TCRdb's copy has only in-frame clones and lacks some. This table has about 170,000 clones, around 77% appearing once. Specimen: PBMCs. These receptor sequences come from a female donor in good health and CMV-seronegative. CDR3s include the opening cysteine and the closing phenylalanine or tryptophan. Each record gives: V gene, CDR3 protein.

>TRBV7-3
CASSLLAGGLNEQFF
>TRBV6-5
CASSRRQGIQEQYF
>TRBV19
CASIRGGSGYGYTF
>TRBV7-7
CASTVAGGGETQYF
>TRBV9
CASSARPGTSGGYTQYF
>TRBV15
CATSRETNGGSYNEQFF
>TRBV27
CASLLEGRATDEQFF
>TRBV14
CASSQGLNQPQHF
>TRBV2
CASSLAGAHNEQFF
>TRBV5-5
CASERTEGLYGYTF
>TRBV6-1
CASSGGGMGGAGNIQYF
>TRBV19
CASSAQGAGAYEQYF
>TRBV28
CASSSLPGGRKEKLFF
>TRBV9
CASSVVHRSSYEQYF
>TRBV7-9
CASSGTSGRAAGKYNEQFF
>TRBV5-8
CASSLTPPSNQPQHF
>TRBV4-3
CASSQDLASGGGPADTQYF
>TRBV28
CASAGERGRGLGNTIYF
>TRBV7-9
CASSLARGGGLYEQYF
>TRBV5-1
CASSLGLDVKEKLFF
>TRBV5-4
CASSFGGLAGGYETQYF
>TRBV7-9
CASSLGGGEIYEQYF
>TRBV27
CASSSTNNYGYTF
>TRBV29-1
CSVEQGSGNTIYF
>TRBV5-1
CASSSGTYVEKLFF
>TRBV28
CASSSPGRGANYGYTF
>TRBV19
CASNYEDRFSSGANVLTF
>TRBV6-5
CASSYWQGDYGYTF
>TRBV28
CASSTSENGYQPQHF
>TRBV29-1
CSVTGYVDTEAFF
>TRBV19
CASSIVPGQNTEAFF
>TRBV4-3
CASSQDRHQPQHF
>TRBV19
CASSRQGMGENTPNYGYTF
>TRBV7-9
CSSSSRHLRQFF
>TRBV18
CASSPGQNEAFF
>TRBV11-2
CASSLEWEGHYEQYF
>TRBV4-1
CASSLGQDNEKLFF
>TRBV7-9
CASSPGTGIYGYTF
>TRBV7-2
CASSPLIAGGFNEQFF
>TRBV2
CASSENPAGGDTQYF
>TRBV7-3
CASSLTSGVGGFYEQYF
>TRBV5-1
CASSLGGYNEQFF
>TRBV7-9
CASSPVVPDTQYF
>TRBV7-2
CASSPTDRSSKDF